The clone carrying this TCR beta chain was counted many times. The V gene's germline CDR1 is LNHNV and CDR2 YYDKDF (reference sequence). The CDR3 loop spans 13 amino acids. V was pared by 1 base and J by 7 bases, with 11 bases between. Documented time point: newly diagnosed GD, antithyroid drugs for less than 3 months. Preparation of the TCR library used RNA extracted from PBMCs. These data are taken from a study of regulatory T cells in long-lasting Graves disease. HTBI primers from iRepertoire and Arm-PCR of CDR3 regions yielded the TCR beta libraries. Original handling: The samples yielded about 63 TRBV and more than twelve TRBJ segments. TCRdb called the multiplex PCR reads again in MiXCR, with one record for every CDR3 protein. TCRdb's processing, not the authors', yielded these V and J calls. There are approximately 350,000 distinct CDR3 sequences in the sample; under 20% occur only once, and about 19% lies in the top ten.

The same sample was also studied in work on T cells in Graves' hyperthyroidism and ophthalmopathy. As reported in that work: RT-PCR in the first round (using the HTBI primer set) targeted the TCR CDR3. In blood, most of the thyroid clonotypes expanded above 0.001 were also present. Stable hyperthyroidism was told apart from ophthalmopathy by a model built on 13 V-J features.

The material was peripheral blood mononuclear cells (PBMCs), obtained at new diagnosis, from a patient treated with antithyroid drugs. This chain joins TRBV15 and TRBJ2-7; D gene unclear. The TCR sequence derives from a woman younger than 35 with Graves disease. The CDR3 DNA reads TGTGCCACCAGCAGAGTAACAACCAGGGAGCAGTACTTC. This gives the protein CATSRVTTREQYF.